This T cell receptor beta chain was observed in a study of OX40 agonist ivuxolimab in advanced cancers. Turning to the overall study: Ivuxolimab was a fully human IgG2 agonistic monoclonal antibody targeting the costimulatory receptor OX40 (CD134). Partial responses were achieved by three dose-escalation patients, of whom one had hepatocellular carcinoma and two had cutaneous melanoma. Intravenous ivuxolimab was administered to patients every 2 weeks at six dose levels: 0.01, 0.1, 0.3, 1.5, 3 and 10 mg/kg. Among the roughly 50 dose-escalation patients, some 20 had hepatocellular carcinoma, 15 or so melanoma, 9 renal cell carcinoma and 9 head and neck cancer. Prior anti-PD-1, anti-PD-L1 or anti-CTLA-4 therapy was permitted, and 30% to 45% of dose-escalation patients had received checkpoint inhibitors. In the dose-escalation cohort, 82.7% of patients were male, and the mean age was roughly 60 years, with a range of about 20 to 79. The paper describes the monotherapy dose-escalation part (N = 52 patients) of the phase I trial of ivuxolimab. Peripheral TCRbeta sequencing was intended to test whether TCR sequence diversity was altered and clonal T-cell expansion was caused by ivuxolimab. Points the paper makes about the study in general: Low levels of normalized T-cell clonal expansion were also shown by some nonresponding patients. On average, CD8+ T cells showed more expanded clones than CD4+ T cells after ivuxolimab. The antigen specificity of the clonally expanded peripheral T cells was not determined. Partial responders in the 0.1-3.0 mg/kg groups had among the lowest normalized peripheral clonal expansion, especially among CD8+ T cells. At doses of 0.1 to 3.0 mg/kg, clonal expansion of both CD4+ and CD8+ blood T cells was observed from baseline to week 6.

As for this clone: The antigen this receptor binds is unknown. No base quality values were provided; no much bigger clone lies one nucleotide off.

The CDR3 holds 14 amino acids from the cysteine to the phenylalanine. Only the CDR3 region is kept as DNA, spanning 42 bases read in frame from base 1. Genomic DNA was isolated from the sorted cells so that the TCRbeta CDR3 region could be sequenced. TCRbeta CDR3 regions were sequenced using the immunoSEQ Assay. In its TCRdb copy, this immuneACCESS table keeps in-frame sequences only and misses some clones. Where compared with another copy, unresolved V genes explain less than half of these, and the others have no known cause. The sample includes over 100,000 clones, with approximately 94% observed a single time. Of the sample, 0.9% to 1.2% is held by the ten largest clones. The trial excluded patients who had a history of autoimmune disease or were on systemic immunosuppression. Peripheral blood for TCR sequencing was drawn from every dose cohort at baseline, at cycle 4 day 1 and at cycle 7 day 1. Samples were obtained from an open-label, multicenter, first-in-human phase I dose-escalation trial of ivuxolimab. Adults with locally advanced or metastatic melanoma, renal cell, hepatocellular, or head and neck squamous cell carcinoma were enrolled in the trial. CD4+ and CD8+ T cells were sorted separately from peripheral blood before TCR sequencing.

The chain is made from TRBV21-1 and TRBJ2-2; TRBD1, the table's D call, lacks a check against the DNA. TRBV21-1 is listed as a pseudogene. Sequences were derived from CD4+ or CD8+ T cells sorted from blood, sampled in a trial of the OX40 agonist ivuxolimab. This clonotype was obtained from an adult with an advanced solid tumor such as melanoma, head and neck, liver or kidney cancer. CDR3 sequence: CASSARDRGRKLFF. The DNA is as follows: TGTGCCAGCAGCGCACGGGACAGGGGCCGTAAGCTGTTTTTT.